Presented here are 10 T cell receptor beta chains from one specimen sequenced in a study of response to subunit inactivated influenza vaccine. TCRdb passed the RT-PCR reads through MiXCR, listing each CDR3 protein once. The data contain 590,000 or so distinct CDR3 sequences, roughly 15% of them singletons. This material consisted of PBMCs from blood, taken 14 to 15 days before vaccination. These receptor sequences come from a man aged 45-65 years who received an inactivated influenza vaccine.

This clonotype was recorded a few times. The V and J genes are TRBV7-6 and TRBJ2-7; maybe TRBD2 (5 bases). Germline assignment: CDR1 SGHVS and CDR2 FNYEAQ. V was trimmed by 2 bases and J by 7 bases, leaving 9 bases between them. CDR3 length: 12 amino acids. The CDR3 nucleotides are TGTGCCAGCAGCTTAAACCAGCGGGAGCAGTACTTC. Protein: CASSLNQREQYF.

This clonotype was counted at least ten times. The chain combines TRBV5-1 with TRBJ1-2; weak D call: TRBD1 (5 bases). The germline V gene encodes CDR1 SGHRS and CDR2 YFSETQ. V lost 3 bases and J 4 bases, leaving 10 bases between the germline ends. The CDR3 loop spans 13 amino acids. The CDR3 DNA reads TGCGCCAGCAGCTCTCACAGGAGCTATGGCTACACCTTC. It codes for CASSSHRSYGYTF.

CDR3 region: CASSQVHRRPREQYF. The CDR3 DNA is TGTGCCAGCAGCCAAGTTCATCGGCGACCTAGAGAGCAGTACTTC. J is TRBJ2-7 and V is TRBV3-1, with D uncertain. V lost 1 base, J lost 7 bases, and 17 bases lay in between. Germline V gene data show CDR1 as LGHDT and CDR2 as YNNKEL (reference sequence). The CDR3 contains 15 residues.

This clonotype was seen only a few times. The chain links TRBV20-1 to TRBJ2-7, with 7 bases identical to TRBD1. The CDR3 sequence is 12 residues long. From germline, CDR1 is DFQATT and CDR2 SNEGSKA (reference sequence). The CDR3 DNA follows: TGCAGGACAGGGCCCAACGCCGCCGAGCAGTACTTC. It translates to CRTGPNAAEQYF.

This chain uses TRBV7-2 with TRBJ1-1; D gene ambiguous. The CDR3 has 14 amino acids. V was clipped by 1 base and J by 5 bases, with 11 bases between them. Germline loops: CDR1 SGHTA, CDR2 FQGNSA. CDR3 DNA: TGTGCCAGCAGCTTAGGCGGGGTACGGACTGAAGCTTTCTTT. As protein: CASSLGGVRTEAFF.

Ten or more counts support this clonotype. The chain couples TRBV10-3 to TRBJ2-5; 10 bases line up with TRBD1. Germline CDR1 is ENHRY and CDR2 is SYGVKD. The CDR3 covers 13 residues. Trimming cost V 6 bases and J 3 bases; bases outside gene matches: 1. CDR3 in DNA: TGTGCCATCAGCGGGACAGGGGAAGAGACCCAGTACTTC. Translation: CAISGTGEETQYF.

V is TRBV7-9 and J is TRBJ2-3; D is ambiguous. V was pared by 1 base and J by 2 bases, with 7 bases between. This CDR3 has 14 amino acids. Germline CDR1 and CDR2: SEHNR and FQNEAQ (reference sequence). In DNA form, the CDR3 reads TGTGCCAGCAGCTTAGTTGCGAACACAGATACGCAGTATTTT. Translating it yields CASSLVANTDTQYF.

This clonotype occurred a few times. The rearrangement links TRBV6-1 to TRBJ2-1; 8 nucleotides align to TRBD1. CDR3 length: 18 residues. Germline trimming cut 6 bases from V and 4 bases from J; bases unmatched to any gene: 17. Germline values: CDR1 MNHNS, CDR2 SASEGT. In DNA, the CDR3 is TGTGCCAGCAGACGTGGCTGGGAGAAGGGACAGGTATACAATGAGCAGTTCTTC. Its translation: CASRRGWEKGQVYNEQFF.

This clonotype was seen more than once but under ten times. CDR3 DNA: TGTGCCAGCAGCAGAATGACTAGCGGGGGGGCATTCGGGACCCAGTACTTC. Translated, it gives CASSRMTSGGAFGTQYF. This chain joins TRBV7-2 and TRBJ2-5, with 14 bases aligning to TRBD2. This CDR3 has 17 amino acids. Unmatched junction bases numbered 12, after V lost 5 bases and J lost 7 bases. Germline lookup yields CDR1 SGHTA and CDR2 FQGNSA. Together with reference TRBV7-2 and TRBJ2-5, the CDR3 gives the full variable domain: GAGVSQSPSNKVTEKGKDVELRCDPISGHTALYWYRQSLGQGLEFLIYFQGNSAPDKSGLPSDRFSAERTGGSVSTLTIQRTQQEDSAVYLCASSRMTSGGAFGTQYFGPGTRLLVL.

The gene calls are TRBV18 and TRBJ2-3, with unresolved D. The V end was cut by 0 bases, the J end by 0 bases, with 7 bases between. This CDR3 is built from 15 residues. Germline assignment: CDR1 KGHSH and CDR2 LQKENI. CDR3 sequence (DNA): TGTGCCAGCTCACCACCGGGCTCCAGCACAGATACGCAGTATTTT. Protein product: CASSPPGSSTDTQYF.